This T cell receptor beta chain stems from a study of T-cell reconstitution after alpha-beta-depleted transplantation in children. General study points: After transplant, at about two months, alpha-beta T cells were reportedly derived from several hundred expanded graft clones. It was newly produced T cells that mostly accounted for T-cell counts and diversity one year after transplant.

As it was prepared, the TCRbeta library received unique molecular identifiers. One entry per CDR3 protein results from TCRdb running MiXCR on the PCR reads. The data hold some 200,000 distinct CDR3 sequences, with roughly 8.3% observed a single time. Trimming stripped 0 bases from V and 3 bases from J, with 12 bases between. Germline CDR1 is SGHDN and CDR2 is FVKESK. The CDR3 covers 15 residues. Concerning this clonotype itself: Its antigen is unidentified.

V and J are TRBV14 and TRBJ2-7; a possible D gene is TRBD1 (6 bases). This receptor was obtained from a male patient aged 2-15 years who had a stem cell transplant for acute myeloid leukemia, so the T cells may come from the graft donor. This specimen was PBMCs, mostly from graft donor cells, taken 360 days after TCRalphabeta/CD19-depleted stem cell transplant. The DNA for the CDR3 is TGTGCCAGCAGCCAAGACAGGGGATTATTCTACGAGCAGTACGTC. Its translation: CASSQDRGLFYEQYV.